These 24 T cell receptor beta chains were sequenced from one sample in a study of lung T cells in sarcoidosis with Löfgren's syndrome. MiXCR, applied by TCRdb to the reads, yields one record per CDR3 protein. The sample lists some 65,000 distinct CDR3 sequences; roughly 20% were seen once. Sequencing was carried out using CD4+ T cells from PBMCs. The receptors shown here come from a human donor with sarcoidosis (Löfgren's syndrome or another form), or a control subject (not recorded which).

This clonotype was seen only a few times. The chain links TRBV2 to TRBJ1-1, with a weak D call TRBD1 (5 bases). V dropped 3 bases and J dropped 5 bases, with 16 bases sitting between them. The germline gives CDR1 SNHLY, CDR2 FYNNEI. The CDR3 spans 15 residues. Here the CDR3 reads CASSEGRVHGTEAFF. As DNA, the CDR3 is TGTGCCAGCAGTGAGGGCAGGGTACATGGAACTGAAGCTTTCTTT.

This clonotype was observed many times. The J gene is TRBJ1-3, the V gene TRBV20-1, with D hard to call. The CDR3 spans 13 residues. Looked up from germline, CDR1 is DFQATT and CDR2 is SNEGSKA (reference sequence). Trimming shortened V by 5 bases and J by 5 bases, and 13 bases separated the two germline ends. CDR3 sequence: CSAPDKSRNTIYF. The CDR3 DNA is TGCAGTGCTCCCGACAAAAGCCGAAACACCATATATTTT.

This clonotype was seen only a few times. The chain links TRBV9 to TRBJ1-1; unclear D gene. V was pared by 0 bases and J by 4 bases, with 10 bases between. The CDR3 is 14 residues long. The germline V gene has CDR1 SGDLS and CDR2 YYNGEE. The CDR3 reads CASSVEGGGTEAFF. DNA of the CDR3: TGTGCCAGCAGCGTAGAAGGCGGAGGCACTGAAGCTTTCTTT. The entire variable domain, with the rest obtained from reference TRBV9 and TRBJ1-1, is as follows: DSGVTQTPKHLITATGQRVTLRCSPRSGDLSVYWYQQSLDQGLQFLIQYYNGEERAKGNILERFSAQQFPDLHSELNLSSLELGDSALYFCASSVEGGGTEAFFGQGTRLTVV.

The chain has TRBV2 and TRBJ2-6; D possibly corresponds to TRBD2 (6 bases). The ends were cut back, 11 bases at V and 5 bases at J, with 25 bases in the middle. There are 17 residues in the CDR3. Germline V CDR1 and CDR2: SNHLY, FYNNEI. CDR3 in DNA: TGTGCCGGGCAGAGTCGGGAGCTAACGGTGAGGGCCAACGTCCTGACTTTC. Its translation: CAGQSRELTVRANVLTF.

This clonotype was seen at least ten times. One end of the junction varies from germline; a read error may be responsible. The chain uses TRBV7-2 and TRBJ2-1; 8 nucleotides align to TRBD1. Germline CDR1 and CDR2: SGHTA and FQGNSA. This CDR3 is built from 12 residues. The CDR3 bases are TGCTTGACAGGGGACCTTTACAATGAGCAGTTCTTC. Encoded protein: CLTGDLYNEQFF.

This sequence joins TRBV11-2 and TRBJ1-4; D is undetermined. The V gene's germline CDR1 is SGHAT and CDR2 FQNNGV. The CDR3 has 14 amino acids. Trimming stripped 5 bases from V and 3 bases from J, with 10 bases between. The chain's CDR3 is CASSPQPSNEKLFF. CDR3 DNA sequence: TGTGCCAGCAGCCCTCAGCCCTCTAATGAAAAACTGTTTTTT.

Regarding this clonotype: One junction end does not reproduce the germline sequence, and a read error may be involved. This chain links TRBV6-2 or TRBV6-3 with TRBJ2-1, with 7 bases that match TRBD2. This CDR3 spans 16 amino acids. Germline V gene data show CDR1 as MNHEY and CDR2 as SVGEGT. CDR3 protein: CAGSYMGSGLYNEQFF. DNA for the CDR3: TGTGCCGGCAGTTATATGGGTAGCGGGCTGTACAATGAGCAGTTCTTC.

This clonotype was recorded a few times. The rearrangement uses TRBV12-3 or TRBV12-4 and TRBJ2-2; no firm D call. The CDR3 loop spans 14 amino acids. Trimming removed 5 bases at V and 2 bases at J, with 9 bases between. The CDR3 reads CASSPGPNTGELFF. In DNA, the CDR3 is TGTGCCAGCAGTCCTGGACCCAACACCGGGGAGCTGTTTTTT.

The chain has TRBV3-1 and TRBJ1-1; 9 bases match TRBD1. The CDR3 length is 12 residues. The trim removed 1 base at V and 11 bases at J, leaving 2 bases unmatched. Germline V CDR1 and CDR2: LGHDT, YNNKEL (reference sequence). This CDR3 is CASSQVDRGAFF. DNA for the CDR3: TGTGCCAGCAGCCAAGTTGACAGGGGGGCTTTCTTT.

There are many counts of this clonotype. The chain couples TRBV7-9 to TRBJ2-7; D possibly corresponds to TRBD1 (6 bases). The germline V and J ends were trimmed by 4 bases and 12 bases, with 22 bases remaining between them. Germline CDR1 and CDR2: SEHNR and FQNEAQ (reference sequence). CDR3 length: 14 amino acids. The CDR3 sequence: CASSSFDRPSVWYV. Written as DNA, the CDR3 is TGTGCCAGCAGCTCCTTTGACAGGCCGTCGGTGTGGTACGTC.

Points on this clonotype: Being one base from a much bigger clone, this may be a read error. This chain uses TRBV18 with TRBJ1-2; 8 bases fit TRBD1. Germline CDR1 and CDR2: KGHSH and LQKENI. The CDR3 has 13 amino acids. In DNA form, the CDR3 reads TGTGCCAGCTCACGGGACAGGAGTTATGGCCACACCTTC. As protein: CASSRDRSYGHTF.

About this clonotype itself: Just one base apart from a much larger clone, this may be a read error. CDR3 amino acids: CASSYSSPGQSTYGYAF. CDR3 DNA sequence: TGTGCCAGCAGTTACTCGTCTCCCGGACAGTCTACCTATGGCTACGCCTTC. J is TRBJ1-2 and V is TRBV6-2 or TRBV6-3; a weak D match, TRBD1 (6 bases). Germline V lookup: CDR1 MNHEY, CDR2 SVGEGT. This CDR3 is 17 amino acids long.

The chain couples TRBV7-9 to TRBJ1-2, with D unclear. Trimming took off 2 bases at V and 0 bases at J, with 7 bases between the two ends. CDR1 SEHNR and CDR2 FQNEAQ come from the germline V gene (reference sequence). The CDR3 loop spans 14 amino acids. The CDR3 loop reads CASSLPEANYGYTF. The CDR3 bases are TGTGCCAGCAGCTTACCGGAGGCTAACTATGGCTACACCTTC.

This clonotype was seen ten or more times. The DNA of the CDR3 is TGCAGTGCTCAGGCAGCTAGCGGGAGCACAAGGACGCAGTATTTT. Protein product: CSAQAASGSTRTQYF. V usage is TRBV20-1 and J usage is TRBJ2-3; 10 bases are shared with TRBD2. J lost 9 bases, V lost 5 bases, and 14 bases had no gene match. Germline assignment: CDR1 DFQATT and CDR2 SNEGSKA (reference sequence). The CDR3 contains 15 residues.

As regards this clonotype: The CDR3 end shows no conserved phenylalanine or tryptophan, and so a read error is likely. This rearrangement joins TRBV6-1 to TRBJ2-3; TRBD1 is a possible D gene (6 bases). This CDR3 region has 15 residues. Germline CDR1 reads MNHNS; CDR2 reads SASEGT. The DNA of the CDR3 is TGTGCCTGCAGCCCCGGACAGAATGCAATAGATACGCAGTATTTA. This translates into CACSPGQNAIDTQYL.

There are a few counts of this clonotype. The chain employs TRBV19 and TRBJ1-5, with TRBD1 as a possible D gene (6 bases). The CDR3 runs 15 residues. Germline CDR1 reads LNHDA; CDR2 reads SQIVND (reference sequence). Trimming pared 3 bases from V and 7 bases from J, leaving 16 bases between. The CDR3 sequence is CASSIAAGVRQPQHF. The DNA of the CDR3 is TGTGCCAGTAGTATTGCGGCAGGGGTTAGGCAGCCCCAGCATTTT.

There are many counts of this clonotype. The rearrangement uses TRBV20-1 and TRBJ1-1, with TRBD1 matching over 7 bases. The J segment lost 6 bases and the V segment lost 6 bases, leaving 16 bases of the junction unmatched. The V gene's germline CDR1 is DFQATT and CDR2 SNEGSKA (reference sequence). The CDR3 is made up of 15 amino acids. As DNA, the CDR3 is TGCAGTGCCGTGGGTCCGCAGACAGGGTCCCCTGAAGCTTTCTTT. The encoded protein is CSAVGPQTGSPEAFF.

In its sample, this clonotype was seen many times. The chain recombines TRBV7-2 with TRBJ2-1; tentatively, D is TRBD1 (5 bases). CDR3 length equals 13 residues. The V end lost 6 bases, the J end lost 9 bases, and 15 bases lay between the germline ends. Germline assignment: CDR1 SGHTA and CDR2 FQGNSA. The CDR3 spells CASRGLAHGEQFF. CDR3 bases: TGTGCCAGCAGGGGGCTTGCCCACGGTGAGCAGTTCTTC. Full variable domain (missing parts from reference TRBV7-2 and TRBJ2-1): GAGVSQSPSNKVTEKGKDVELRCDPISGHTALYWYRQSLGQGLEFLIYFQGNSAPDKSGLPSDRFSAERTGGSVSTLTIQRTQQEDSAVYLCASRGLAHGEQFFGPGTRLTVL.

This clonotype came up a few times. The chain joins TRBV14 to TRBJ1-6; D unresolved. Per germline, CDR1 SGHDN and CDR2 FVKESK. The CDR3 covers 15 residues. Deletions cut 1 base from V and 6 bases from J, with 10 bases between. The CDR3 here is CASSQASGFNSPLHF. DNA of the CDR3: TGTGCCAGCAGCCAAGCATCAGGTTTTAATTCACCCCTCCACTTT. The full variable domain, completed using reference TRBV14 and TRBJ1-6, is EAGVTQFPSHSVIEKGQTVTLRCDPISGHDNLYWYRRVMGKEIKFLLHFVKESKQDESGMPNNRFLAERTGGTYSTLKVQPAELEDSGVYFCASSQASGFNSPLHFGNGTRLTVT.

This clonotype was seen many times. The V gene is TRBV2, the J gene TRBJ2-3, with a weak D call TRBD2 (6 bases). Germline lookup yields CDR1 SNHLY and CDR2 FYNNEI. This CDR3 is built from 13 residues. V lost 5 bases and J lost 6, with 12 bases in between. DNA of the CDR3: TGTGCCAGCAGTCGGGACTCAACGGATACGCAGTATTTT. It encodes CASSRDSTDTQYF.

In this sample, this clonotype turned up many times. The chain combines TRBV28 with TRBJ1-2; D unresolved. Germline loops: CDR1 MDHEN, CDR2 SYDVKM. The CDR3 totals 12 residues. Between the trimmed V and J ends, which lost 10 bases and 1 base, there was a span of 10 bases. CDR3 bases: TGTGCCACCCTACAGCTTAACTATGGCTACACCTTC. Its protein product is CATLQLNYGYTF.

The table lists this clonotype with a few counts. Since a much larger clone is just one base distant, this may be a read error. This chain joins TRBV28 and TRBJ2-2, with 12 bases fitting TRBD2. This CDR3 has 16 residues. The V gene end was trimmed by 6 bases and the J gene end by 6 bases; junction bases not matched to a gene: 8. Per germline, CDR1 MDHEN and CDR2 SYDVKM. CDR3 bases: TGTGCCAGCAGAGGTGGACTAGCGGGAAACGCCGGGGAGCTGTTTTTT. This codes for CASRGGLAGNAGELFF.

This clonotype was counted a few times. The chain uses TRBV14 and TRBJ2-5, with TRBD2 matching over 8 bases. The length of the CDR3 is 19 residues. The germline V gene encodes CDR1 SGHDN and CDR2 FVKESK. V was pared by 1 base and J by 0 bases, with 13 bases of the junction left unmatched. CDR3 coding DNA: TGTGCCAGCAGCCAAGGGGCCCAGCGGGGGAGCCAGTACCAAGAGACCCAGTACTTC. This encodes CASSQGAQRGSQYQETQYF.

A note on this clonotype: Given a much more abundant clone one base away, this may be a read error. The V and J genes are TRBV27 and TRBJ2-7; no clear D. This CDR3 comprises 14 residues. Germline CDR1 reads MNHEY; CDR2 reads SMNVEV (reference sequence). This CDR3 is CASSSLPDSYERYF. Written as DNA, the CDR3 is TGTGCCAGCAGCTCTCTACCCGACTCCTACGAGCGGTACTTC.